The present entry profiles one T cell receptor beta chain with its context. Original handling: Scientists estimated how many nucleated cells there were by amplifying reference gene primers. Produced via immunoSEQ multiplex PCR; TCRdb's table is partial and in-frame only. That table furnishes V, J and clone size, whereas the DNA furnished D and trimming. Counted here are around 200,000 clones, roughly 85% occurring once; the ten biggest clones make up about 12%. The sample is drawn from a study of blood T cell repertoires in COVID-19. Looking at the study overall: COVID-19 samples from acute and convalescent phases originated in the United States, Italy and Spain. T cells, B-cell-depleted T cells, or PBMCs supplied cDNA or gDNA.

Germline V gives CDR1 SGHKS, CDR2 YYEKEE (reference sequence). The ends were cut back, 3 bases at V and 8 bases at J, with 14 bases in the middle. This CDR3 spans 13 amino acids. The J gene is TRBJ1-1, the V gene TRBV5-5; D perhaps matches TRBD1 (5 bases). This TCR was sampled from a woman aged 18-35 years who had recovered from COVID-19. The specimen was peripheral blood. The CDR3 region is CASSSWRGFEAFF. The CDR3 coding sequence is TGTGCCAGCAGCTCTTGGAGGGGTTTCGAAGCTTTCTTT.